This TCR beta chain came from a study of cytomegalovirus exposure and HLA in healthy donors. Study-level background: The study placed approximately 78% of its approximately 400 genotyped donors in the Caucasian-associated ancestry cluster.

This PCR relied on a set of 60 Vbeta primers and 13 Jbeta primers. This table comes from immunoSEQ multiplex PCR, and its TCRdb copy is limited to in-frame clones, with some not included. The table lists some 170,000 clones, 70% to 85% of them singletons. Germline trimming cut 4 bases from V and 4 bases from J; bases unmatched to any gene: 6. CDR1 is LNHNV and CDR2 is YYDKDF in the germline V gene (reference sequence). CDR3 length: 14 amino acids. Sequencing used PBMCs. The receptor comes from a man aged 25-45 years in good health and CMV-seropositive. This sequence joins TRBV15 and TRBJ2-7; 8 bases agree with TRBD1. CDR3 in amino acids: CATSIDRGSYEQYF. The DNA of the CDR3 is TGTGCCACCAGCATTGACAGGGGTTCGTACGAGCAGTACTTC.